This is a list of T cell receptor beta chains from one sample in a study of blood T cell repertoires in COVID-19. The repertoire was sequenced with immunoSEQ multiplex PCR; TCRdb's copy has only in-frame clones and lacks some. The profile shows a few hundred thousand clones, around nine tenths of them singletons. Specimen: peripheral blood. The receptors were gathered from a woman in her 70s with COVID-19, enrolled during active disease. The CDR3 runs from the conserved cysteine through the conserved F or W. A D gene is named only where the DNA matches it firmly. Expanded clones get a size class; other rows say once, few or many, or leave the size out.

clone_size: .; j_call: TRBJ1-1; d_call: TRBD1; v_call: TRBV15; cdr3_nt: TGTGCCACCAGCAGACTCGACCCAGGGGGTAACACTGAAGCTTTCTTT; cdr3_aa: CATSRLDPGGNTEAFF
clone_size: once; j_call: TRBJ1-2; d_call: TRBD1; v_call: TRBV9; cdr3_nt: TGTGCCAGCAGCACAATGGGACAGGGTCTCCTTGGCTACACCTTC; cdr3_aa: CASSTMGQGLLGYTF
clone_size: once; j_call: TRBJ1-2; d_call: TRBD1; v_call: TRBV27; cdr3_nt: TGTGCCAGCAGTTCCGGGACAGGGGGCGCCTATGGCTACACCTTC; cdr3_aa: CASSSGTGGAYGYTF
clone_size: .; j_call: TRBJ1-3; d_call: .; v_call: TRBV19; cdr3_nt: TGTGCCAGTACCCCCGTCCAGGGGATGTCTGGAAACACCATATATTTT; cdr3_aa: CASTPVQGMSGNTIYF
clone_size: .; j_call: TRBJ1-1; d_call: .; v_call: TRBV19; cdr3_nt: TGTGCCAGTAGTATACGGGGACAAAGAAGGACTGAAGCTTTCTTT; cdr3_aa: CASSIRGQRRTEAFF
clone_size: .; j_call: TRBJ2-1; d_call: .; v_call: TRBV7-8; cdr3_nt: TGTGCCAGCAGCGACTCATTTCAGGGGATCCTAAAGGAGCAGTTCTTC; cdr3_aa: CASSDSFQGILKEQFF
clone_size: .; j_call: TRBJ2-1; d_call: TRBD2; v_call: TRBV2; cdr3_nt: TGTGCCAGCACCGGGACTAGCGGGAGGGGGTTAGGGCAGTTCTTC; cdr3_aa: CASTGTSGRGLGQFF
clone_size: once; j_call: TRBJ1-5; d_call: .; v_call: TRBV28; cdr3_nt: TGTGCCAGCATCTCGGGACACAGCAATCAGCCCCAGCATTTT; cdr3_aa: CASISGHSNQPQHF
clone_size: .; j_call: TRBJ1-5; d_call: .; v_call: TRBV28; cdr3_nt: TGTGCCAGCAGTTTATTGAAAGGGGGTCAGCCCCAGCATTTT; cdr3_aa: CASSLLKGGQPQHF
clone_size: .; j_call: TRBJ2-2; d_call: .; v_call: TRBV7-7; cdr3_nt: TGTGCTAGCAGCTTAGACAGAACCGGGGAGCTGTTTTTT; cdr3_aa: CASSLDRTGELFF
clone_size: .; j_call: TRBJ2-7; d_call: TRBD2; v_call: TRBV28; cdr3_nt: TGTGCCAGCAGCCCAGTAGGCGGGAGCTACGAGCAGTACTTC; cdr3_aa: CASSPVGGSYEQYF
clone_size: .; j_call: TRBJ1-3; d_call: .; v_call: TRBV28; cdr3_nt: TGTGCCAGCAGCGAGCGGACGGCTGGAAACACCATATATTTT; cdr3_aa: CASSERTAGNTIYF
clone_size: .; j_call: TRBJ2-7; d_call: .; v_call: TRBV6-5; cdr3_nt: TGTGCCAGCAGACGAACAGGGAACGAGCAGTACTTC; cdr3_aa: CASRRTGNEQYF
clone_size: .; j_call: TRBJ1-5; d_call: .; v_call: TRBV3-1/TRBV3-2; cdr3_nt: TGTGCCAGCAGCCAAGGATGGAGTAGCAATCAGCCCCAGCATTTT; cdr3_aa: CASSQGWSSNQPQHF
clone_size: .; j_call: TRBJ2-2; d_call: TRBD2; v_call: TRBV11-2; cdr3_nt: TGTGCCAGCAGCTTGACTAGCGGGAGGTCCGGGGAGCTGTTTTTT; cdr3_aa: CASSLTSGRSGELFF
clone_size: .; j_call: TRBJ1-6; d_call: .; v_call: TRBV27; cdr3_nt: TGTGCCAGCAGCCGGGGGGGTGTCTATAATTCACCCCTCCACTTT; cdr3_aa: CASSRGGVYNSPLHF
clone_size: .; j_call: TRBJ1-6; d_call: TRBD1; v_call: TRBV28; cdr3_nt: TGTGCCAGCAGCCGGGACAGGGATTTCAATTCACCCCTCCACTTT; cdr3_aa: CASSRDRDFNSPLHF
clone_size: .; j_call: TRBJ2-3; d_call: .; v_call: TRBV5-1; cdr3_nt: TGCGCCAGCAGTCTGGAGGGAGGTGCGCAGTATTTT; cdr3_aa: CASSLEGGAQYF
clone_size: .; j_call: TRBJ1-2; d_call: TRBD1; v_call: TRBV30; cdr3_nt: TGTGCCTGGAGAGGGACAGGGGAAGGCTACACCTTC; cdr3_aa: CAWRGTGEGYTF
clone_size: .; j_call: TRBJ1-2; d_call: .; v_call: TRBV2; cdr3_nt: TGTGCCGGACGGACAGCGAACTATGGCTACACCTTC; cdr3_aa: CAGRTANYGYTF
clone_size: .; j_call: TRBJ2-7; d_call: .; v_call: TRBV7-9; cdr3_nt: TGTGCCAGCAGCTTAATCCTAGCTGCTGGCGAGCAGTACTTC; cdr3_aa: CASSLILAAGEQYF
clone_size: few; j_call: TRBJ2-3; d_call: .; v_call: TRBV7-9; cdr3_nt: TGTGCCAGCAGCTTAGCGCGTCAAGCTGACACGAGCACAGATACGCAGTATTTT; cdr3_aa: CASSLARQADTSTDTQYF
clone_size: .; j_call: TRBJ2-1; d_call: .; v_call: TRBV5-1; cdr3_nt: TGCGCCAGCAGCCGGAAGGCGGGAAGCTCCTACAATGAGCAGTTCTTC; cdr3_aa: CASSRKAGSSYNEQFF
clone_size: .; j_call: TRBJ1-3; d_call: TRBD1; v_call: TRBV6-5; cdr3_nt: TGTGCCAGCCACTCCGGGACAGGGGTGGGAAACACCATATATTTT; cdr3_aa: CASHSGTGVGNTIYF
clone_size: .; j_call: TRBJ1-2; d_call: TRBD1; v_call: TRBV28; cdr3_nt: TGTGCCAGCAGTGCCCGGGCTTGGACAGGGTCGAACTATGGCTACACCTTC; cdr3_aa: CASSARAWTGSNYGYTF
clone_size: once; j_call: TRBJ1-1; d_call: .; v_call: TRBV29-1; cdr3_nt: TGCAGCGTTAACCAGGGGCTTAACACTGAAGCTTTCTTT; cdr3_aa: CSVNQGLNTEAFF
clone_size: .; j_call: TRBJ1-1; d_call: .; v_call: TRBV6-2/TRBV6-3; cdr3_nt: TGTGCCAGCAGTTACACCCTCGGAGGGGTGAACACTGAAGCTTTCTTT; cdr3_aa: CASSYTLGGVNTEAFF
clone_size: .; j_call: TRBJ2-7; d_call: .; v_call: TRBV29-1; cdr3_nt: TGCAGCGTTGGTCCAACTCACCTCGGGGGACGAGGTGGTACCACCCTCTTTTTTCCGGGCGAGCAGTACTTC; cdr3_aa: CSVGPTHLGGRGGTTLFFPGEQYF
clone_size: .; j_call: TRBJ1-3; d_call: .; v_call: TRBV29-1; cdr3_nt: TGCAGCGTTGTCCTCTCTGGAAACACCATATATTTT; cdr3_aa: CSVVLSGNTIYF
clone_size: .; j_call: TRBJ1-3; d_call: TRBD1; v_call: TRBV28; cdr3_nt: TGTGCCAGCAGGATGGACAGGGGAGGTGGAAACACCATATATTTT; cdr3_aa: CASRMDRGGGNTIYF
clone_size: .; j_call: TRBJ2-7; d_call: TRBD2; v_call: TRBV3-1/TRBV3-2; cdr3_nt: TGTGCCAGCCAAAGGGGAGGGGAGGTGGGCGAGCAGTACTTC; cdr3_aa: CASQRGGEVGEQYF
clone_size: once; j_call: TRBJ1-1; d_call: .; v_call: TRBV3-1/TRBV3-2; cdr3_nt: TGTGCCAGCAGCCAGGGGGACATCTCTGAAGCTTTCTTT; cdr3_aa: CASSQGDISEAFF
clone_size: .; j_call: TRBJ1-5; d_call: .; v_call: TRBV28; cdr3_nt: TGTGCCAGCAGTTTACCCGGTGCGGGGGGCTATAGCAATCAGCCCCAGCATTTT; cdr3_aa: CASSLPGAGGYSNQPQHF
clone_size: .; j_call: TRBJ2-7; d_call: TRBD2; v_call: TRBV4-3; cdr3_nt: TGCGCCAGCAGCCAAGATTCTATCAGCGGGATGAACGAGCAGTACTTC; cdr3_aa: CASSQDSISGMNEQYF
clone_size: .; j_call: TRBJ2-5; d_call: TRBD1; v_call: TRBV5-8; cdr3_nt: TGTGCCAGCAGCCTACCGGGACAGTACTTCGAGACCCAGTACTTC; cdr3_aa: CASSLPGQYFETQYF
clone_size: once; j_call: TRBJ2-4; d_call: .; v_call: TRBV11-2; cdr3_nt: TGTGCCAGCAGCTTAGTGCGGTTGGCCAAAAACATTCAGTACTTC; cdr3_aa: CASSLVRLAKNIQYF
clone_size: .; j_call: TRBJ1-5; d_call: TRBD1; v_call: TRBV15; cdr3_nt: TGTGCCACCAGCAGGGAGGGTCGGGACAGTTATCAGCCCCAGCATTTT; cdr3_aa: CATSREGRDSYQPQHF
clone_size: .; j_call: TRBJ2-1; d_call: .; v_call: TRBV27; cdr3_nt: TGTGCCAGCAGTTTATCCCAGGGTACCTACAATGAGCAGTTCTTC; cdr3_aa: CASSLSQGTYNEQFF
clone_size: .; j_call: TRBJ1-5; d_call: TRBD1; v_call: TRBV18; cdr3_nt: TGTGCCAGCTCACCACAACAGGGGGCAGATCAGCCCCAGCATTTT; cdr3_aa: CASSPQQGADQPQHF
clone_size: once; j_call: TRBJ2-4; d_call: .; v_call: TRBV14; cdr3_nt: TGTGCCAGCAGCCACGGGGAAAACATTCAGTACTTC; cdr3_aa: CASSHGENIQYF
clone_size: once; j_call: TRBJ2-5; d_call: .; v_call: TRBV14; cdr3_nt: TGTGCCAGCAGCCAACAAACTAGACCAAGCTTATCCCCCAAGACCCAGTACTTC; cdr3_aa: CASSQQTRPSLSPKTQYF
clone_size: .; j_call: TRBJ1-4; d_call: .; v_call: TRBV11-3; cdr3_nt: TGTGCCAGCGGACATCCGAACAATGAAAAACTGTTTTTT; cdr3_aa: CASGHPNNEKLFF
clone_size: .; j_call: TRBJ1-3; d_call: .; v_call: TRBV5-1; cdr3_nt: TGCGCCAGCAGCGAAACGACAGGCTCTGGAAACACCATATATTTT; cdr3_aa: CASSETTGSGNTIYF
clone_size: .; j_call: TRBJ1-1; d_call: TRBD1; v_call: TRBV30; cdr3_nt: TGTGCCTGGAGTTTAGACAGGGGAAGCCTAGGAGGGATGAACACTGAAGCTTTCTTT; cdr3_aa: CAWSLDRGSLGGMNTEAFF
clone_size: .; j_call: TRBJ2-1; d_call: TRBD2; v_call: TRBV27; cdr3_nt: TGTGCCAGCATCCCCTGGGGACTAGCGGGAGGGGGATCCTACAATGAGCAGTTCTTC; cdr3_aa: CASIPWGLAGGGSYNEQFF
clone_size: .; j_call: TRBJ1-4; d_call: .; v_call: TRBV28; cdr3_nt: TGTGCCAGCAGTTTAATTCTCCCTAATGAAAAACTGTTTTTT; cdr3_aa: CASSLILPNEKLFF
clone_size: .; j_call: TRBJ1-2; d_call: TRBD1; v_call: TRBV5-1; cdr3_nt: TGCGCCAGCAGCACAATGACAGGGGTCGGTGGCTACACCTTC; cdr3_aa: CASSTMTGVGGYTF
clone_size: .; j_call: TRBJ2-1; d_call: .; v_call: TRBV11-3; cdr3_nt: TGTGCCAGCAGCTTAAACAGGGTCAATGAGCAGTTCTTC; cdr3_aa: CASSLNRVNEQFF
clone_size: few; j_call: TRBJ1-3; d_call: TRBD1; v_call: TRBV14; cdr3_nt: TGTGCCAGCAGCCAACCATGGACAGGAACTCACTCTGGAAACACCATATATTTT; cdr3_aa: CASSQPWTGTHSGNTIYF